What follows are 2 T cell receptor beta chains derived from one specimen sequenced in a study of sequential checkpoint blockade in melanoma. Some clones are missing from TCRdb's copy, which holds only in-frame ones; the method was immunoSEQ multiplex PCR. The repertoire has about 10,000 clones, roughly 23% of them found once; the top ten carry around 15%. Indicated treatment: randomized to nivolumab then ipilimumab (arm A) or the reverse (arm B). The sample here was tumor tissue (inferred from file names), taken from a patient given nivolumab and ipilimumab in sequence. The receptors stem from a human donor with melanoma.

This clone was detected only a few times. This chain joins TRBV28 and TRBJ1-1, with D possibly being TRBD1 (5 bases). Germline CDR1 MDHEN, CDR2 SYDVKM. This CDR3 spans 17 amino acids. V dropped 3 bases and J dropped 0 bases, with 17 bases sitting between them. The DNA for the CDR3 is TGTGCCAGCAGTTTTGGCCCCGGGACGGTTATGAACACTGAAGCTTTCTTT. Its protein is CASSFGPGTVMNTEAFF.

In its sample, this clone was seen many times. The gene calls are TRBV6-8 and TRBJ1-2; a weak D match, TRBD1 (5 bases). V shed 10 bases and J shed 4 bases, with 16 bases lying between them. CDR1 is MNHGY and CDR2 is SAAAGT in the germline V gene. The CDR3 totals 13 residues. CDR3 nucleotides: TGTGCCACTTATGGGCGCGGGGGCTATGGCTACACCTTC. As protein: CATYGRGGYGYTF.